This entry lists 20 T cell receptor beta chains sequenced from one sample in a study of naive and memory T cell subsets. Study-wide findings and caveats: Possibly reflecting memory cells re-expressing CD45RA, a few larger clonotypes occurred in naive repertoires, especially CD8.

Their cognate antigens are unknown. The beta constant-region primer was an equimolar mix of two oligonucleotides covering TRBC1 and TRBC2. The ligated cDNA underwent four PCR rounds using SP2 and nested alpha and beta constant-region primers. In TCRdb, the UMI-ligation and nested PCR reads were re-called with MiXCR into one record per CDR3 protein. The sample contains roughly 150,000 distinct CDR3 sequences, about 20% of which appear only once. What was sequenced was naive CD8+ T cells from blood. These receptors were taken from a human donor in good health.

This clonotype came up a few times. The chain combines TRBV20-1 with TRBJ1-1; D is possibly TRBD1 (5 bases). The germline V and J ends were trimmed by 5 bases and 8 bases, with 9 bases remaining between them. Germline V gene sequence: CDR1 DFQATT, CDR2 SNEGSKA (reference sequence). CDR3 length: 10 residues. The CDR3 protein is CSAWDGEAFF. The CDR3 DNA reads TGCAGTGCTTGGGACGGAGAAGCTTTCTTT.

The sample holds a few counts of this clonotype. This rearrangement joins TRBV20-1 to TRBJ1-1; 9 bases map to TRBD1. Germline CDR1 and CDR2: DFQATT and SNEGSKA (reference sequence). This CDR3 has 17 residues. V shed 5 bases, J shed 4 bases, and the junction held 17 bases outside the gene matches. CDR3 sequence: CSAQSYGTGWEGTEAFF. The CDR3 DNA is TGCAGTGCTCAATCTTACGGGACAGGGTGGGAAGGCACTGAAGCTTTCTTT.

CDR3 sequence (DNA): TGTGCCAGCAGCCCGGAGGCTGGGGGGTTCGGTTCACCCCTCCACTTT. It is translated as CASSPEAGGFGSPLHF. The chain has TRBV7-9 and TRBJ1-6, with D perhaps TRBD1 (5 bases). The CDR3 is made up of 16 amino acids. The V end lost 5 bases, the J end lost 9 bases, and 20 bases lay between the germline ends. Germline CDR1 and CDR2: SEHNR and FQNEAQ (reference sequence).

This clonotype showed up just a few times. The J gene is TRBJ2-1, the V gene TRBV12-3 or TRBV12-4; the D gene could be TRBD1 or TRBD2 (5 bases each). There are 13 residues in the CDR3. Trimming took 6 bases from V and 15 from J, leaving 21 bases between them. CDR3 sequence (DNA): TGTGCCAGCAGCCTGCCGAGGGACCCCAGCCCGTTCTTC. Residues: CASSLPRDPSPFF.

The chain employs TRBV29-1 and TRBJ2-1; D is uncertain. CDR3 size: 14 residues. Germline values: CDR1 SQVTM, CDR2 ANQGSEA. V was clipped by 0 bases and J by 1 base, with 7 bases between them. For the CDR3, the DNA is TGCAGCGTTGAAGAAGCACGGTCCTACAATGAGCAGTTCTTC. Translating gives CSVEEARSYNEQFF.

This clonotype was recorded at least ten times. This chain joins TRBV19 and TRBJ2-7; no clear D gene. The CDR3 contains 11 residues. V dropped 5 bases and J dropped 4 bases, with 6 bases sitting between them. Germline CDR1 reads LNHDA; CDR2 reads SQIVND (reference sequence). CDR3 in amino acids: CASSAAYEQYF. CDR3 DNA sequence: TGTGCCAGTAGTGCCGCTTACGAGCAGTACTTC.

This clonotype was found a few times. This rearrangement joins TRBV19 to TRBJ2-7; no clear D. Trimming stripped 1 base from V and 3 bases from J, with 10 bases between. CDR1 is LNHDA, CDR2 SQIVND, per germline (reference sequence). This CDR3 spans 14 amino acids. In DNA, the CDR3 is TGTGCCAGTAGTATAGCTTACAACGTCTACGAGCAGTACTTC. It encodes CASSIAYNVYEQYF.

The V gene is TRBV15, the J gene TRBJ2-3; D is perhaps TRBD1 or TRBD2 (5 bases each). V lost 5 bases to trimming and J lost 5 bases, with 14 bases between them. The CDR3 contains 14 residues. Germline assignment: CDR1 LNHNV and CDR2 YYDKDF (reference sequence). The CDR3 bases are TGTGCCACCAGCGGTACTAGGGGAAAAGATACGCAGTATTTT. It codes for CATSGTRGKDTQYF.

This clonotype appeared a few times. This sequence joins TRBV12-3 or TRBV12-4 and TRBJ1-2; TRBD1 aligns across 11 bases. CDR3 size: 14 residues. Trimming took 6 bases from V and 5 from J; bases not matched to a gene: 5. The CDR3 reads CASSHGTGGYGYTF. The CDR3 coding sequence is TGTGCCAGCAGCCACGGGACAGGGGGATATGGCTACACCTTC.

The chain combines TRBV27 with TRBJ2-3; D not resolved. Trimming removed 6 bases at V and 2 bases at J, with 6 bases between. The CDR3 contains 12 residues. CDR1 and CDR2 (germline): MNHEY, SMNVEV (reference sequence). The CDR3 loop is CASSHPTDTQYF. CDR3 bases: TGTGCCAGCAGCCACCCCACAGATACGCAGTATTTT.

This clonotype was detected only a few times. The DNA for the CDR3 is TGTGCCAGCAGCCTAATGGTGGTGGACAGGGCTGAGACCCAGTACTTC. Its translation is CASSLMVVDRAETQYF. The rearrangement uses TRBV7-9 and TRBJ2-5, with TRBD1 identical over 8 bases. CDR3 length: 16 residues. V dropped 5 bases and J dropped 5; count of bases not matched to a gene: 13. CDR1 is SEHNR and CDR2 is FQNEAQ in the germline V gene (reference sequence). Filled out from reference TRBV7-9 and TRBJ2-5, the complete variable domain reads DTGVSQNPRHKITKRGQNVTFRCDPISEHNRLYWYRQTLGQGPEFLTYFQNEAQLEKSRLLSDRFSAERPKGSFSTLEIQRTEQGDSAMYLCASSLMVVDRAETQYFGPGTRLLVL.

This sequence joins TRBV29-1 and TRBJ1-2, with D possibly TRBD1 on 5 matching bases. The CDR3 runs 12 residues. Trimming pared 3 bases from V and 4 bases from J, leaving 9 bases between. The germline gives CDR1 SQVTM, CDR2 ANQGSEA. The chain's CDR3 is CSVDGAFYGYTF. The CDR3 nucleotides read TGCAGCGTTGATGGGGCCTTCTATGGCTACACCTTC.

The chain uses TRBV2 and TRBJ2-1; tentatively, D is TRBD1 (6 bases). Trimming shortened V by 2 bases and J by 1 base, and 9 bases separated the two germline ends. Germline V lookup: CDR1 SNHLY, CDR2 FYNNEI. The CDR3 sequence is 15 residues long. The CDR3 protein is CASSELGASYNEQFF. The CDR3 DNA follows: TGTGCCAGCAGTGAATTGGGGGCTTCCTACAATGAGCAGTTCTTC.

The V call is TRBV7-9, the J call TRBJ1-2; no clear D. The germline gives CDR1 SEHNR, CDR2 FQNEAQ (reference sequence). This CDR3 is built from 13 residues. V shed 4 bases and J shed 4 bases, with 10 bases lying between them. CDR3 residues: CASSSGLLYGYTF. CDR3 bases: TGTGCCAGCAGCTCGGGCCTACTCTATGGCTACACCTTC.

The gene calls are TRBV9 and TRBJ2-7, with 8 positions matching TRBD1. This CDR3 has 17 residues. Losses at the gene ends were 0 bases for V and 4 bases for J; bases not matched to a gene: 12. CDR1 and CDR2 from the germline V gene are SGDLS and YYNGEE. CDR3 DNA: TGTGCCAGCAGCGTAGGAGTCCCTCAGCAGGGGGCTTACGAGCAGTACTTC. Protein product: CASSVGVPQQGAYEQYF.

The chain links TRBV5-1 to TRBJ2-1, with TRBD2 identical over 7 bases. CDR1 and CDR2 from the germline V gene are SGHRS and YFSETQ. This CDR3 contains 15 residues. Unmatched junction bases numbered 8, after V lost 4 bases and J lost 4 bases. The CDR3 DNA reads TGCGCCAGCAGCCCCGGGACTACCAATTACAATGAGCAGTTCTTC. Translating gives CASSPGTTNYNEQFF.

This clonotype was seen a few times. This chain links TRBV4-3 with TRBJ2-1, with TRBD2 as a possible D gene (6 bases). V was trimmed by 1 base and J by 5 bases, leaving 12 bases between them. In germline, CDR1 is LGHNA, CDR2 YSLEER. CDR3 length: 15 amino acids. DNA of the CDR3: TGCGCCAGCAGCCAAGGGAGGGACGAGAACAATGAGCAGTTCTTC. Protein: CASSQGRDENNEQFF.

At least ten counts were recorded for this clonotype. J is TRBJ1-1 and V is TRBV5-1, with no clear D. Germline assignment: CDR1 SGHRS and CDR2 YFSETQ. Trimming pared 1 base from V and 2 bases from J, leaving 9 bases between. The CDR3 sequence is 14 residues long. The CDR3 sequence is CASSLTGSNTEAFF. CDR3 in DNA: TGCGCCAGCAGCTTGACGGGGTCAAACACTGAAGCTTTCTTT.

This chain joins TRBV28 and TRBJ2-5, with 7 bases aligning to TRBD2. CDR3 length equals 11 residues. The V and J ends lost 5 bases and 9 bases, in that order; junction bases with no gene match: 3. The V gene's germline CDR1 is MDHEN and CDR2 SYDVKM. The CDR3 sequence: CASSISGAQYF. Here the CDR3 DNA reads TGTGCCAGCAGTATAAGCGGGGCCCAGTACTTC.

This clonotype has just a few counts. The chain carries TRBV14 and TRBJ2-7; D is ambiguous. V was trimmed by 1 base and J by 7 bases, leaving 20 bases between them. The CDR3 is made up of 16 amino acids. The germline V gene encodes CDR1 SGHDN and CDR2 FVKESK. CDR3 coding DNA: TGTGCCAGCAGCCAAGCCTCCCGACGAGGTCGTTGGGAGCAGTACTTC. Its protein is CASSQASRRGRWEQYF.